This section outlines one TCR beta chain sequence together with its context. The antigen it binds to is not known. No per-base quality is available; no much larger clone lies one base away. Using the deep immunoSEQ assay, multiplex PCR amplified TCR CDR3 regions from genomic DNA. Extracted genomic DNA from each cell subset was spread evenly across all wells of several immunoSEQ 96-well plates, with each plate serving as a replicate. For sorted subsets, roughly 200 ng of genomic DNA, equivalent to around 29,000 T cell genomes, went into each replicate PCR. Purified libraries were quantified with a Qubit 3.0 fluorometer, sized on a Bioanalyzer 2100, and re-quantified with the KAPA Library Quantification kit. Each immunoSEQ 96-well plate was sequenced on its own single-read 150-cycle Illumina NextSeq 550 flow cell. As for how the authors treated the data: The immunoSEQ output contained only junctional sequences without quality scores, so filtering could not match that applied to full-length reads. Sequences were annotated with PyIR, a Python wrapper for IgBLAST v1.9, and V/J genes and CDR3 were assigned using IMGT germline references. Reads with weak V/J assignments (E-value above 1e-6), missing CDR3, stop codons, out-of-frame junctions, or ambiguous translated residues were removed. V3J clonotypes were defined by identical inferred V gene, J gene, and CDR3 amino acid sequence. To compute the percentage overlap between repertoires, the number of shared unique clonotypes was divided by the size of the smaller repertoire. Richness of each repertoire was evaluated using RTK rarefaction, the Chao1 estimator, and Recon v2.1 estimates of unobserved clonotypes. OLGA was used to compute generation probabilities for all TCRbeta clonotypes that the gDNA method yielded from a few donors. Here the immuneACCESS table is served through TCRdb, limited to in-frame sequences with V and J called. Missing clones are a known gap in these copies; in checked studies unresolved V genes cover under half, and the rest lacks a known reason. V, J and clone size reflect that table, while D and trimming were determined from the DNA. The sample table shows some 1,900,000 clones, and about 94% are seen once. Around 1.2% of the sample comes from the top ten.

This entry belongs to a study of shared clonotypes between healthy human individuals (dated by TCRdb to the early 2020s). Regarding the study in general: A couple of women and a few men aged 18 to 49 years were included in the cohort. For each donor, CD4 naive and CD4 memory were each run on three plates, CD8 naive on two plates, and CD8 memory on one plate. The study deeply sequenced blood TCR repertoires of about five healthy adults to estimate repertoire size and the extent of clonotype sharing between individuals. Different laboratories and diverse techniques were used to prepare libraries and sequence TCR repertoires, to increase sequencing depth and limit assay-specific biases. Per donor, leukapheresis produced somewhere between about 0.94 and 9 billion PBMCs. Summary of the overall study and its limitations: Pairwise subsampling indicated that sequencing depth was expected to affect the degree of clonotype sharing among donors. Sampling was limited to blood, and TCR repertoires in tissue likely differ from TCR repertoires in blood. Incomplete sequencing was indicated by rarefaction of sorted-subset datasets, despite the large sequencing depth. The small number of donors limited the genetic and exposure-history diversity represented. Compared with non-shared clonotypes, the clonotypes found in all four sorted-subset donors had higher generation probabilities. Sharing across several donors was observed for around 5% of naive CD4, 3% to 3.5% of naive CD8, around 2.5% of memory CD4, and around 0.4% of memory CD8 clonotypes. Estimated clonotype richness was generally larger for naive than for memory subsets.

CD8 naive samples consisted of CD45RO-negative cells that were positively selected for CCR7, yielding a CD45RA+CCR7+ population without TemRA cells. Healthy HIV-negative adults with no recently reported acute infections or vaccinations were included as donors. Every donor was a Caucasian adult residing in Nashville, Tennessee, USA. After blood collection by leukapheresis, PBMCs were isolated using Ficoll-Histopaque density gradient centrifugation and then cryopreserved in the vapor phase of liquid nitrogen. Analytical flow cytometry was used to check the purity and quantity of each magnetically sorted T cell population. Genomic DNA was isolated from each sorted fraction and quantified by UV absorbance on a Nanodrop 2000c. The clonotype comes from a young man in good health. The sample was naive CD8+ T cells sorted from blood. The cell subset or site label, read with the paper, signifies: CD45RA+CCR7+.

The DNA sequence is as follows: TGTGCCAGCAGTTTACTAGCGGGGGGACTCACAGATACGCAGTATTTT. Its protein product is CASSLLAGGLTDTQYF. The chain is made from TRBV28 and TRBJ2-3, with 11 bases matching TRBD2. CDR1 MDHEN and CDR2 SYDVKM were looked up in the germline V gene. The CDR3 spans 16 residues, from the cysteine through the phenylalanine. Only the CDR3 DNA stays, 48 bases, in frame from base 1. Trimming accounts for 2 bases at V and 2 bases at J, while the number of junction bases matched to no gene is 3.